A selection of T cell receptor beta chains follows, all from one sample in a study of a mutant IDH1 vaccine in newly diagnosed glioma. No antigen has been assigned to these receptors. Data came from immunoSEQ multiplex PCR; TCRdb stores just in-frame clones and leaves some out. The sample includes 52,000 or so clones, roughly 82% of them seen just once. The input for sequencing was PBMCs, taken from a glioma patient whose treatment included an IDH1 peptide vaccine. These receptors all stem from a woman aged 18-29 years with glioma. Some clones in this sample may be carry-over from other donors' samples. Each CDR3 is given with its conserved first and last residue. A D gene is named only where the DNA matches it firmly. A clone size is listed for some rows: how often the clone was seen (once, few, many), or a class if it is expanded.

j_gene	d_gene	v_gene	abundance	len	CDR3nt	CDR3aa
TRBJ2-2	TRBD1	TRBV19	.	17	TGTGCCAGTAGTATAAGTTTCGGGACAGGGGTCACCGGGGAGCTGTTTTTT	CASSISFGTGVTGELFF
TRBJ1-6	.	TRBV7-9	once	14	TGTGCCAGCAGTTTGACCCAGGGTAATTCACCCCTCCACTTT	CASSLTQGNSPLHF
TRBJ1-2	.	TRBV6-5	.	12	TGTGCCAGCAGGACCCTCTCTGGGGGCTACACCTTC	CASRTLSGGYTF
TRBJ2-1	TRBD2	TRBV9	.	15	TGTGCCAGCAGCCCCCGGATAGCGGGGGACAATGAGCAGTTCTTC	CASSPRIAGDNEQFF
TRBJ2-2	TRBD2	TRBV11-3	.	20	TGTGCCAGCAGCTTAGGAGGACTAGCGGGACCTTCCCCTATCACCGGGGAGCTGTTTTTT	CASSLGGLAGPSPITGELFF
TRBJ2-3	.	TRBV25-1	.	13	TGTGCCAGCAGTGAATGGACAGATGATACGCAGTATTTT	CASSEWTDDTQYF
TRBJ2-7	.	TRBV6-4	once	21	TGTGCCAGCAGTGACCTCCGCGATTACCCTTGCGACTGGTACCTATTCTACGAGCAGTACTTC	CASSDLRDYPCDWYLFYEQYF
TRBJ1-1	.	TRBV2	few	13	TGTGCCAGCAGGTGGGGGCGCAGGGAGGAAGCTTTCTTT	CASRWGRREEAFF
TRBJ2-7	TRBD2	TRBV10-1	.	14	TGCGCCAGCAGTGAGCTAGCGGGAGGCCTCGAGCAGTACTTC	CASSELAGGLEQYF
TRBJ1-3	.	TRBV6-1	.	15	TGTGCCAGCAGTGAAGAACTAGGAGGTGGAAACACCATATATTTT	CASSEELGGGNTIYF
TRBJ1-1	TRBD1	TRBV11-2	.	14	TGTGCCAGCAGCTTAGATCGCGGGACAGGGAAAGCTTTCTTT	CASSLDRGTGKAFF
TRBJ2-5	TRBD2	TRBV6-4	few	15	TGTGCCAGCAGTGCGGGCGGGGGAGACCAAGAGACCCAGTACTTC	CASSAGGGDQETQYF
TRBJ1-2	.	TRBV7-9	once	13	TGTGCCAGCAGCTCGGGAGTTCACTATGGCTACACCTTC	CASSSGVHYGYTF
TRBJ1-1	.	TRBV9	.	14	TGTGCCAGCAGCGTAGGTCCAGAGAACACTGAAGCTTTCTTT	CASSVGPENTEAFF
TRBJ2-4	TRBD1	TRBV5-1	.	17	TGCGCCAGCAGGACCGGGACAGGGGACCAAGCCAAAAACATTCAGTACTTC	CASRTGTGDQAKNIQYF
TRBJ2-7	.	TRBV6-5	.	16	TGTGCCAGCAGTTACTCGACAGGTGGGGCCTCCTACGAGCAGTACTTC	CASSYSTGGASYEQYF
TRBJ1-1	.	TRBV2	once	12	TGTGCCAGCAGCCCCCCGGTCCTTGAGGCTTTCTTT	CASSPPVLEAFF
TRBJ2-2	.	TRBV4-2	.	15	TGTGCCAGCAGCCTACACCTGGGGGACACCGGGGAGCTGTTTTTT	CASSLHLGDTGELFF
TRBJ2-7	.	TRBV5-1	.	12	TGCGCCAGCAGCTTAGACCCGGGGGAGCAGTACTTC	CASSLDPGEQYF
TRBJ2-1	TRBD2	TRBV7-9	.	16	TGTGCCAGCAGCTCTAGCGGGGGGGCAACCTACAATGAGCAGTTCTTC	CASSSSGGATYNEQFF